The following is a TCR beta chain sequence with its context. Some clones are missing from TCRdb's copy, which holds only in-frame ones; the method was immunoSEQ multiplex PCR. The sample has some 99,000 clones, 90% seen once; the top ten hold roughly 4%. The sample belongs to a study of control samples from healthy donors and cancer patients. The V end was cut by 8 bases, the J end by 7 bases, with 12 bases between. Germline V gene lookup returns CDR1 WSHSY and CDR2 SAAADI. The CDR3 loop spans 13 amino acids. The receptor comes from a human donor in good health. The donor label of this sample is uncertain. This chain connects TRBV10-2 to TRBJ1-6; D is perhaps TRBD1 (5 bases). Sequencing used blood. The CDR3 coding sequence is TGCGCCAGCGTGCCCGGGACCAATTCACCCCTCCACTTT. It codes for CASVPGTNSPLHF.